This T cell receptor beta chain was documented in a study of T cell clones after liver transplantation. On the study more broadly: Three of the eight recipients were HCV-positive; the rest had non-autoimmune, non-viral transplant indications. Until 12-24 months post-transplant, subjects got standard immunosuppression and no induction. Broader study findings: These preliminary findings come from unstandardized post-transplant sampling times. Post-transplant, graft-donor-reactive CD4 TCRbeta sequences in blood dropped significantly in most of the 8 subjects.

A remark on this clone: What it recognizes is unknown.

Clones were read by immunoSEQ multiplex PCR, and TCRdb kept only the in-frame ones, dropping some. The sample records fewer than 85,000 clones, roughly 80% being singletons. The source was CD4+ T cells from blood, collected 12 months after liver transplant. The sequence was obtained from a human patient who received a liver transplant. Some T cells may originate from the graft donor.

For the CDR3, the DNA is TGTGCCAGTGGACAGGGTGGATCCTATGGCTACACCTTC. It encodes CASGQGGSYGYTF. V gene TRBV6-1 combines with J gene TRBJ1-2; 8 bases agree with TRBD1. CDR1 is MNHNS, CDR2 SASEGT, per germline. The CDR3 extends over 13 amino acids. The ends lost 9 bases at V and 4 bases at J; junction bases unmatched: 7.